This TCR beta chain was observed in a study of cytomegalovirus exposure and HLA in healthy donors. Points on this clone: Antigen unknown.

Study-wide results and caveats: A list of roughly 180 TCR beta chains associated with cytomegalovirus was given. Analyzed later, most CMV-associated TCR beta chains appeared HLA-restricted.

A multiplex PCR was run with 60 Vbeta primers and 13 Jbeta primers. The protocol was immunoSEQ multiplex PCR, while the TCRdb copy is restricted to in-frame clones and leaves out a portion. The data hold tens of thousands of clones, with just over 75% observed a single time. The TCR was taken from a man younger than 40 in good health and CMV-seronegative. The sequenced material came from PBMCs.

Written as DNA, the CDR3 is TGTGCCATCAGTGCTCAGGGTTTTGGCACTGAAGCTTTCTTT. Its protein product is CAISAQGFGTEAFF. The chain combines TRBV10-3 with TRBJ1-1; D is perhaps TRBD1 (5 bases). CDR1 ENHRY and CDR2 SYGVKD come from the germline V gene. The CDR3 is 14 residues long. V lost 4 bases, J lost 4 bases, and 13 bases lay in between.